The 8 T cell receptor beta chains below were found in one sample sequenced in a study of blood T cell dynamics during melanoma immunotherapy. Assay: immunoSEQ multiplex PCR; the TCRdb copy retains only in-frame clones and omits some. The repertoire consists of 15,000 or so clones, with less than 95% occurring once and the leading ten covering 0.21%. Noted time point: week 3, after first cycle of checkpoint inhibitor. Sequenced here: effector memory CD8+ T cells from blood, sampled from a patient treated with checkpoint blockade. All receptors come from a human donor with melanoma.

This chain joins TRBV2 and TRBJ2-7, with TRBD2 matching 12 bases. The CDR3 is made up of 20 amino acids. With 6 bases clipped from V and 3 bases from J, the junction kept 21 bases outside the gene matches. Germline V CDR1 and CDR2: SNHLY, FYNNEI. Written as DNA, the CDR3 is TGTGCCAGCAGCCACTCCACCCCCACTAGCGGGAGGCCTACCAACTACGAGCAGTACTTC. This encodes CASSHSTPTSGRPTNYEQYF.

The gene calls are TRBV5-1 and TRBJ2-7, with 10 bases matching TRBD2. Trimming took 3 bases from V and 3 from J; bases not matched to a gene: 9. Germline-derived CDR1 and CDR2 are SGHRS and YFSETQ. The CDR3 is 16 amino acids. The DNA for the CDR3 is TGCGCCAGCAGCTCCTACCTAGCGGGAGAAGGCTACGAGCAGTACTTC. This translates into CASSSYLAGEGYEQYF.

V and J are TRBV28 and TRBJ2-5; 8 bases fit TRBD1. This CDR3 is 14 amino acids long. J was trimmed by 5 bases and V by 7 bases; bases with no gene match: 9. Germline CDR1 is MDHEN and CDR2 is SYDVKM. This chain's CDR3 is CASTFQGAGETQYF. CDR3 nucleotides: TGTGCCAGCACCTTCCAGGGGGCAGGGGAGACCCAGTACTTC.

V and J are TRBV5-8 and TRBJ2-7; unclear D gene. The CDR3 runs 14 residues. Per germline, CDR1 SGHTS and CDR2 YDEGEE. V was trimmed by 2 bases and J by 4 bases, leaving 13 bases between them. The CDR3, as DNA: TGTGCCAGCAGCTTCGTTCGGAGCGCGTACGAGCAGTACTTC. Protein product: CASSFVRSAYEQYF.

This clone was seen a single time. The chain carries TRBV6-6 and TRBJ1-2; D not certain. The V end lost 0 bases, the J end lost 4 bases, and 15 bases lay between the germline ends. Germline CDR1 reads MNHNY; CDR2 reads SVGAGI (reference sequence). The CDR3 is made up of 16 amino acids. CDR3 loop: CASSYSTAGSLYGYTF. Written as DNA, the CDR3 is TGTGCCAGCAGTTACTCGACGGCCGGCAGCCTCTATGGCTACACCTTC.

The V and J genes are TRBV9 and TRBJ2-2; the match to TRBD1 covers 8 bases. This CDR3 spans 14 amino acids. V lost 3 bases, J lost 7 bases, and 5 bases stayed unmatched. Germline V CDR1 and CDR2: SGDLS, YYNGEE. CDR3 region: CASSAGGNGGELFF. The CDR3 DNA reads TGTGCCAGCAGCGCAGGGGGCAACGGCGGGGAGCTGTTTTTT.

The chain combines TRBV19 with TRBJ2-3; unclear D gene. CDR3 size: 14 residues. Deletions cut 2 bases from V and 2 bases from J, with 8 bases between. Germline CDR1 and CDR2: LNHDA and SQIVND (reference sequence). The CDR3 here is CASSITALTDTQYF. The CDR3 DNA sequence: TGTGCCAGTAGTATAACAGCACTCACAGATACGCAGTATTTT.

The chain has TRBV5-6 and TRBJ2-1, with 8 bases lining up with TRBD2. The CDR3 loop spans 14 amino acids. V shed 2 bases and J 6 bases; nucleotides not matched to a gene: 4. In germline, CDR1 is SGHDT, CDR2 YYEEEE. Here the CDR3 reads CASSFGTRGNEQFF. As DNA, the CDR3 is TGTGCCAGCAGCTTCGGGACTAGAGGCAATGAGCAGTTCTTC.